Sequencing of this TCR beta chain was carried out in a study of beta chain features in type 1 diabetes (dated by TCRdb to the late 2010s). About the investigation overall: Mean age, gender distribution, total cell number and subset yield did not differ between patients and healthy donors. Across all samples, roughly 110,000,000 sorted cells were examined, and cell number per subset correlated strongly with RNA yield. In the study, recently diagnosed type 1 diabetes patients and matched healthy donors were compared on the TCRB repertoires of their sorted circulating CD4+ T cell subsets. Whereas all 30 or so donors provided naive and central memory subsets, regulatory and stem cell-like memory subsets were isolated from just 8 patients and roughly 8 healthy donors. Overall study results and their limits: The naive, central memory and regulatory TCRB repertoires appeared to resemble one another more closely among patients than among healthy donors. Only small numbers of individuals were included in the HLA sub-analyses, which left unresolved whether HLA type had any influence on TCRB rearrangement. In all four CD4+ subsets, TCRB CDR3 length was moderately but significantly shorter in type 1 diabetes patients. Because cDNA rather than genomic DNA was sequenced, highly expressing activated cells could have been over-represented, although no difference in activation and CD3 levels was found between groups. At VDJ recombination sites, patients with type 1 diabetes made fewer insertions and deleted more nucleotides, a pattern implying thymic rearrangement abnormalities. Shorter templates might have been favored by PCR, but patient and control samples were amplified and corrected together, so both groups would have been affected equally by any skew.

The High Capacity cDNA Reverse Transcription Kit was used to reverse transcribe all of the isolated RNA, meaning that expressed TCRB transcripts were what got sequenced. Deep immunoSEQ sequencing was performed on naive, central memory and regulatory T cell samples, with an average of about 3.57 million total reads per sample. Sorted cells were lysed in RLT buffer and RNA was extracted with DNase-treated RNeasy Micro or Mini kits, depending on cell number. To prevent cross-contamination, every cell subset was processed on its own, while patient and healthy donor samples were processed together. Using the immunoSEQ multiplex PCR, TCRB sequences were amplified from cDNA into 87-bp fragments spanning the CDR3 region. The amplicons were sequenced using the Illumina HiSeq platform. Under the source paper's analysis protocol: PCR bias was computationally corrected using synthetic template baselines, reads within Hamming distance 2 were collapsed, and singletons that could not be merged were discarded. Reads were aligned to IMGT to assign V, D and J genes, CDR3 length, and insertions or deletions at six rearrangement sites. Within each subset, clonotype counts were normalized to the number of sorted cells before true diversity and Gini coefficients were calculated with the tcR R package. The overlap coefficient, calculated on TCRB nucleotide sequences, was used to quantify repertoire sharing. Out-of-frame TCRB sequences from naive cells were analyzed as a proxy for the pre-selection repertoire. As stored in TCRdb, this immuneACCESS dataset retains in-frame rearrangements with V and J assigned. A fraction of the clones does not appear; measured against another copy, unresolved V genes explain less than half of the discrepancy, and the remainder lacks a known reason. The DNA was the basis for D and trimming; V, J and clone size are from that table. This sample holds 500,000 to 700,000 clones; about a sixth were observed only once. The leading ten clones occupy roughly 0.098% of the sample.

The junction shows trimming of 5 bases on V and 3 bases on J, plus 13 bases between the germline ends. Looking up the germline V gene yields CDR1 SGHRS and CDR2 YFSETQ. Measured from the cysteine to the phenylalanine, the CDR3 is 14 residues long. The only DNA kept is the CDR3, 42 bases in frame from the first base. As to this clone: The target of this receptor is not known. There are no base qualities to consult, and no much larger clone falls within one base.

Each donor gave one peripheral blood draw, roughly 0.12 L on average, collected into heparinised tubes. A BD FACSAria II was used to sort naive, central memory, regulatory and stem cell-like memory CD4+ T cells with a panel that included CD45RO, CCR7, CD25, CD127, CD95 and CD27. Purity was above 95% for every sorted population. Right away, PBMCs were isolated by Lymphoprep density gradient centrifugation and were stained directly, with no culture step. Samples were stained and sorted in pairs, with one healthy donor and one patient per experiment, so that batch effects were minimized. What was sequenced was naive CD4+ T cells from blood. The meaning of the sample's cell subset or site label: true naive CD4+ T cells. The receptor's source is a man between 18 and 35 years old in good health. The chain uses TRBV5-1 and TRBJ2-3, with no reliable assignment of the D segment. The CDR3 protein is CASRIGLQTDTQYF. The DNA sequence is as follows: TGCGCCAGCAGAATAGGGTTACAAACAGATACGCAGTATTTT.